A single sample gave rise to the 12 T cell receptor beta chains below, sequenced in a study of cytomegalovirus exposure and HLA in healthy donors. Profiled with immunoSEQ multiplex PCR; TCRdb holds only in-frame clones, not every one. This table has 55,000 to 75,000 clones, more than 85% appearing once. Sequenced input: PBMCs. The receptor source for this set is a man aged 18-30 years in good health and CMV-seropositive.

The chain joins TRBV5-1 to TRBJ2-6; the match to TRBD1 covers 9 bases. CDR1 SGHRS and CDR2 YFSETQ come from the germline V gene. The CDR3 loop spans 17 amino acids. V shed 4 bases, J shed 0 bases, and the junction held 5 bases outside the gene matches. The CDR3 region is CASSRQGGSSGANVLTF. Here the CDR3 DNA reads TGCGCCAGCAGCCGACAGGGGGGTAGCTCTGGGGCCAACGTCCTGACTTTC. Full variable domain (missing parts from reference TRBV5-1 and TRBJ2-6): KAGVTQTPRYLIKTRGQQVTLSCSPISGHRSVSWYQQTPGQGLQFLFEYFSETQRNKGNFPGRFSGRQFSNSRSEMNVSTLELGDSALYLCASSRQGGSSGANVLTFGAGSRLTVL.

The rearrangement joins TRBV19 to TRBJ1-2; TRBD1 is a possible D gene (6 bases). V was trimmed by 7 bases and J by 8 bases, leaving 20 bases between them. CDR1 and CDR2 from the germline V gene are LNHDA and SQIVND (reference sequence). This CDR3 has 14 amino acids. The CDR3, as DNA: TGTGCCAGTACCCCTCTGGGGGCTTCCGGGGGCTACACCTTC. This gives the protein CASTPLGASGGYTF.

This sequence joins TRBV30 and TRBJ1-2; D may be TRBD1 (6 bases). The V gene lost 0 bases and the J gene lost 2 bases, with 10 bases spanning the gap. The CDR3 covers 14 residues. Germline CDR1 is GTSNPN and CDR2 is SVGIG (reference sequence). The chain's CDR3 is CAWSVEGGNYGYTF. The CDR3, as DNA: TGTGCCTGGAGTGTAGAGGGGGGGAACTATGGCTACACCTTC.

The rearrangement joins TRBV5-4 to TRBJ2-1, with TRBD1 identical over 8 bases. The germline V gene has CDR1 SGHNT and CDR2 YYREEE (reference sequence). V lost 4 bases, J lost 4 bases, and 7 bases stayed unmatched. CDR3 length: 15 residues. The CDR3 is CASSGPGQVYNEQFF. The CDR3 DNA reads as TGTGCCAGCAGCGGGCCGGGACAGGTATACAATGAGCAGTTCTTC.

The rearrangement joins TRBV6-5 to TRBJ2-7; TRBD2 agrees at 8 bases. In germline, CDR1 is MNHEY, CDR2 SVGAGI. V lost 6 bases to trimming and J lost 5 bases; unmatched junction nucleotides: 9. This CDR3 is 14 amino acids long. The CDR3 sequence is CASRVSGKADEQYF. The CDR3 DNA reads as TGTGCCAGCAGAGTTAGCGGGAAGGCCGACGAGCAGTACTTC.

The rearrangement links TRBV9 to TRBJ2-1; D is ambiguous. The germline V gene has CDR1 SGDLS and CDR2 YYNGEE. The CDR3 sequence is 13 residues long. The germline V and J ends were trimmed by 0 bases and 8 bases, with 9 bases remaining between them. CDR3 nucleotides: TGTGCCAGCAGCGTAGAAAGTCAGTATGAGCAGTTCTTC. This encodes CASSVESQYEQFF.

This chain uses TRBV7-8 with TRBJ2-5; TRBD2 matches at 11 bases. Germline assignment: CDR1 SGHVS and CDR2 FQNEAQ. The trim removed 5 bases at V and 1 base at J, leaving 9 bases unmatched. The CDR3 length is 17 residues. The CDR3 here is CASSQPGLAVSQETQYF. In DNA form, the CDR3 reads TGTGCCAGCAGCCAGCCGGGACTAGCGGTATCCCAAGAGACCCAGTACTTC. Together with reference TRBV7-8 and TRBJ2-5, the CDR3 gives the full variable domain: GAGVSQSPRYKVAKRGQDVALRCDPISGHVSLFWYQQALGQGPEFLTYFQNEAQLDKSGLPSDRFFAERPEGSVSTLKIQRTQQEDSAVYLCASSQPGLAVSQETQYFGPGTRLLVL.

The chain uses TRBV1 and TRBJ2-4; TRBD1 is the table's D call and was not checked against the DNA. TRBV1 is termed a pseudogene. The CDR3 contains 13 residues. The CDR3 loop reads CTSSQVGRNIQYF. CDR3 sequence (DNA): TGCACCAGCAGCCAAGTGGGGCGGAACATTCAGTACTTC.

The V and J genes are TRBV6-4 and TRBJ2-7, with TRBD1 matching over 7 bases. This CDR3 is 14 amino acids long. The germline V gene encodes CDR1 MRHNA and CDR2 SNTAGT. J lost 5 bases, V lost 0 bases, and 4 bases had no gene match. CDR3 coding DNA: TGTGCCAGCAGTGACTCGACAGGGATCCACGAGCAGTACTTC. Its protein product is CASSDSTGIHEQYF.

The CDR3 sequence: CASSFVGPAYEQYF. The CDR3 DNA reads TGTGCCAGCAGTTTTGTGGGGCCGGCCTACGAGCAGTACTTC. This chain links TRBV27 with TRBJ2-7; D is possibly TRBD1 (5 bases). CDR3 length equals 14 residues. Germline lookup yields CDR1 MNHEY and CDR2 SMNVEV (reference sequence). Between the trimmed V and J ends, which lost 3 bases and 2 bases, there was a span of 11 bases.

The genes are TRBV28 and TRBJ2-7; TRBD2 is a possible D gene (5 bases). Trimming removed 3 bases at V and 2 bases at J, with 14 bases between. The V gene's germline CDR1 is MDHEN and CDR2 SYDVKM. The CDR3 totals 15 residues. The CDR3 reads CASSFGPVGTYEQYF. In DNA, the CDR3 is TGTGCCAGCAGTTTTGGCCCGGTCGGGACCTACGAGCAGTACTTC.

The chain couples TRBV28 to TRBJ2-3, with TRBD2 matching 8 bases. CDR3 length: 14 residues. The germline gives CDR1 MDHEN, CDR2 SYDVKM. V shed 6 bases, J shed 4 bases, and the junction held 6 bases outside the gene matches. As DNA, the CDR3 is TGTGCCAGCAGGCCGGGACTAGGCCCAGATACGCAGTATTTT. Protein: CASRPGLGPDTQYF.